This T cell receptor beta chain was recovered during a study of T cells in Graves' hyperthyroidism and ophthalmopathy. Germline V gene data show CDR1 as DFQATT and CDR2 as SNEGSKA (reference sequence). CDR3 size: 14 residues. V dropped 5 bases and J dropped 2; count of bases not matched to a gene: 3. TCR beta CDR3 sequences were amplified from RNA transcripts. First-round RT-PCR of the TCR CDR3 relied on the HTBI primer set. TCRdb re-derived calls from the multiplex PCR reads in MiXCR, one entry per CDR3 protein. The sample lists a few hundred thousand distinct CDR3 sequences; 35% to 55% were seen once.

This sequence originates from an adult woman with Graves' disease, either hyperthyroidism or ophthalmopathy (not recorded which). This chain uses TRBV20-1 with TRBJ2-6, with 7 bases matching TRBD1. The sequencing input was peripheral blood or thyroid tissue (not recorded which). This chain's CDR3 is CSADTGAGANVLTF. The DNA of the CDR3 is TGCAGTGCTGATACAGGGGCTGGGGCCAACGTCCTGACTTTC.